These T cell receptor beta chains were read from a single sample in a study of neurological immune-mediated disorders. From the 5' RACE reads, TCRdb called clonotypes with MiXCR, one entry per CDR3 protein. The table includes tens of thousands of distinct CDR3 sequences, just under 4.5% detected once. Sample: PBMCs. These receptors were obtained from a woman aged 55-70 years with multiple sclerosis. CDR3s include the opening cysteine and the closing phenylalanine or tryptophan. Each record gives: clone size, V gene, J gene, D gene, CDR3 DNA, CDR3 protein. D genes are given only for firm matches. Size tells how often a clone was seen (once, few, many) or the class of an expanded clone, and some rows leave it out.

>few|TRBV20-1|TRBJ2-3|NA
TGCAGTGCTAGAGATCCGAGGATTAGCACAGATACGCAGTATTTT
CSARDPRISTDTQYF
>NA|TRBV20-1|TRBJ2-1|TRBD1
TGCAGTGCTAGAGATGGGGACAGGGAAGACTCATTC
CSARDGDREDSF
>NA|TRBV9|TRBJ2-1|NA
TGTGCCAGCAGCTTGGGCAGGGGCTACTACAATGAGCAGTTCTTC
CASSLGRGYYNEQFF
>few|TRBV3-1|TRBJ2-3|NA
TGTGCCAGCAGCCAAATGAATAGGCAGGCGCAGTATTTT
CASSQMNRQAQYF
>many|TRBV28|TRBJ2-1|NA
TGTGCCAGCAGTTCTGTCGATAATGAGCAGTTCTTC
CASSSVDNEQFF
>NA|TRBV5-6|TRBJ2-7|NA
TGTGCCAGCAGCTTTGGTCCCTACGAGCAGTACTTC
CASSFGPYEQYF
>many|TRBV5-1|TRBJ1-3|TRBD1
TGCGCCAGCAGCCCGACAGGGGCTGGAAACACCATATATTTT
CASSPTGAGNTIYF
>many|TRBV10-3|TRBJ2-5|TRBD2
TGTGCCATCACGGGACTAGTCGGAGAGACCCAGTACTTC
CAITGLVGETQYF
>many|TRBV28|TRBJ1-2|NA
TGTGCCAGCAGTTTTCCGGACAGAAACTATGGCTACACCTTC
CASSFPDRNYGYTF
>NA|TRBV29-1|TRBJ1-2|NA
TGCAGCGCCGCGATGGGGGGAGGCAGCTATGGCTACACCTTC
CSAAMGGGSYGYTF
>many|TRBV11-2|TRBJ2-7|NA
TGTGCCAGCAGCTTAGGGGACGGCTACGAGCAGTACTTC
CASSLGDGYEQYF
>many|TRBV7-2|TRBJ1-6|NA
TGTGCCAGCAGCTTAGTAGGCAGAAATTCACCCCTCCACTTT
CASSLVGRNSPLHF
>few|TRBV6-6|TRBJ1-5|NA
TGTGCCAGCAGTCCAGGGAATCAGCCCCAGAATTTT
CASSPGNQPQNF
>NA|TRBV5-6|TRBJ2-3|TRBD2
TGTGCCAGCAGTGATACCGGGACTAGGGATACGCAGTATTTT
CASSDTGTRDTQYF
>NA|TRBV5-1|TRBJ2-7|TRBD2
TGCGCCAGCAGCTTGGAGCCAGCGGGGTTCTACGAGCAGTACTTC
CASSLEPAGFYEQYF
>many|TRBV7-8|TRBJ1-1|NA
TGTGCCAGCAGCTTAGCGACAGGGAACACTGAAGCTTTCTTT
CASSLATGNTEAFF
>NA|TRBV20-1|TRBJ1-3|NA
TGCAGTGCTAGAGATGTAGCCGTTTCGGGAAACACCATATATTTT
CSARDVAVSGNTIYF
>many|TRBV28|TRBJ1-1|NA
TGTGCCAGCAGTCCTCCCGGGCCCACGGCTGAAGCTTTCTTT
CASSPPGPTAEAFF
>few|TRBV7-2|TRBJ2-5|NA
TGTGCCAGCAGCCCCCCCCTCCTCGGGGCCCAGTACTTC
CASSPPLLGAQYF
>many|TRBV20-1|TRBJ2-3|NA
TGCAGTGCTAGGGGGGGCACAGATACGCAGTATTTT
CSARGGTDTQYF
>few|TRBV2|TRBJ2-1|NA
TGTGCCAGCAGGGACCTCGGCACCTACAATGAGCAGTTCTTC
CASRDLGTYNEQFF
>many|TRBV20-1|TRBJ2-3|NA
TGCAGTGCCCGGCCCGGGGGAACAGATACGCAGTATTTT
CSARPGGTDTQYF
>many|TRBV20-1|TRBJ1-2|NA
TGCAGTGCCGGGACCGGAGAAAACTATGGCTACACCTTC
CSAGTGENYGYTF
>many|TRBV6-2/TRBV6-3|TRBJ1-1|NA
TGTGCCAGCGGTCCGTGGGAGTATCACACTGAAGCTTTCTTT
CASGPWEYHTEAFF
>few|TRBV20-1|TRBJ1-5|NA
TGCAGTGCCCCCAGGACGTCCGACGATAGCAATCAGCCCCAGAATTTT
CSAPRTSDDSNQPQNF
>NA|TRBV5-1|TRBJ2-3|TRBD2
TGCGCCAGCAGCTTGGCGGGGGGGCTGGATACGCAGTATTTT
CASSLAGGLDTQYF
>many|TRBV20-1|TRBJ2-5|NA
TGCAGTGCTAGAGTCCTCCAGACCCAGTACTTC
CSARVLQTQYF
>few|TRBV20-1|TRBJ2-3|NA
TGCAGTGCTAGAGATCGAACCACAGGCACAGATACGCAGTATTTT
CSARDRTTGTDTQYF
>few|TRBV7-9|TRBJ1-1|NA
TGTGCCACCTCATCCCCAGGGCTTATTGAAGCTTTCTTT
CATSSPGLIEAFF
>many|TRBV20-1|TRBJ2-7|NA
TGCAGTGCTAGGGCTCCCGGGACTGGCACCTACGAGCAGTACTTC
CSARAPGTGTYEQYF
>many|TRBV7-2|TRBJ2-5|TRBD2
TGTGCCAGCAGCTCCAAAGCGGGGGCCCAAGAGACCCAGTACTTC
CASSSKAGAQETQYF
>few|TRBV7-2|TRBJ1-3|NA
TGTGCCAGCAGCTTAGCCCCGGGGACAACTGGAAACACCATATATTTT
CASSLAPGTTGNTIYF
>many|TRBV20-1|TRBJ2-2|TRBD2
TGCAGTGCTAGTGGGTGGGAGGGTAACACCGGGGAGCTGTTTTTT
CSASGWEGNTGELFF
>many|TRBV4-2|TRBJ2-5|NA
TGTGCCAGCAGCCATTCAGGGGTGGGGGAGACCCAGTACTTC
CASSHSGVGETQYF
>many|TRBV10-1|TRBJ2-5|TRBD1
TGCGCCAGCAGCCACGGGACAGGTCAAGAGACCCAGTACTTC
CASSHGTGQETQYF
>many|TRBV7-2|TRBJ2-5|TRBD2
TGTGCCAGCAGCCTATCTAGCGGGAGTTGGGAGACCCAGTACTTC
CASSLSSGSWETQYF
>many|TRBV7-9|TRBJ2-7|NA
TGTGCCAGCAGCAAGTACATGGATGGCGAGCAGTACTTC
CASSKYMDGEQYF
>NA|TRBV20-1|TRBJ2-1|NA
TGCAGTGCTAAAACGAGCTCCTACAATGAGCAGTTCTTC
CSAKTSSYNEQFF
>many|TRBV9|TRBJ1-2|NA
TGTGCCAGCAGCGTAGAGGGGACACTTGGGTATGGCTACACCTTC
CASSVEGTLGYGYTF
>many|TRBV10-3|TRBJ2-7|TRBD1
TGTGCCATCAGTGAGGTAGGACAGGGGCCCCACGAGCAGTACTTC
CAISEVGQGPHEQYF
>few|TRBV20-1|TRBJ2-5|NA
TGCAGTGCCGGCCTTTGGGAGACCCAGTACTTC
CSAGLWETQYF
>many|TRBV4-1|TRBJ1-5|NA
TGCGCCAGCAGCCAAGCTTACTATAGCAATCAGCCCCAGCATTTT
CASSQAYYSNQPQHF
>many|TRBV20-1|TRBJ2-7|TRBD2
TGCAGTGCGCCTACTAGCGGGGGCCCCTCCTACGAGCAGTACTTC
CSAPTSGGPSYEQYF
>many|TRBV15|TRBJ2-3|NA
TGTGCCACCAGCAGAGATTTAGGAGATACGCAGTATTTT
CATSRDLGDTQYF
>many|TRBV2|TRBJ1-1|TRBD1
TGTGCCAGCAGTGATGGCAGGGGGAATACTGAAGCTTTCTTT
CASSDGRGNTEAFF
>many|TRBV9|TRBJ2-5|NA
TGTGCCAGCAGCGTGGGCACCGTAGGGACGGAGACCCAGTACTTC
CASSVGTVGTETQYF
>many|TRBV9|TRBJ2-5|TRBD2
TGTGCCAGCAGCGGCGGGGGGGCGCAAGAGACCCAGTACTTC
CASSGGGAQETQYF
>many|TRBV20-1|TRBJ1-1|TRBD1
TGCAGTGCTAGAGATCCAACGACAGGGCGGAATGAAGCTTTCTTT
CSARDPTTGRNEAFF
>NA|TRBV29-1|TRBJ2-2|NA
TGCAGCGCGAGGCCACAGATCGAAACCGGGGAGCTGTTTTTT
CSARPQIETGELFF
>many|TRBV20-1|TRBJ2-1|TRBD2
TGCAGTGCGGAAGAGACTAGCGGGAGGCTGGATGAGCAGTTCTTC
CSAEETSGRLDEQFF
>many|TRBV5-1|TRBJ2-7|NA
TGCGCCAGCAGTTCACTGCGGGTGGGCTCCGAGCAGTACTTC
CASSSLRVGSEQYF
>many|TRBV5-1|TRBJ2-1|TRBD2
TGCGCCAGCAGCTCCGGGACTAGCGTAGGGAATGAGCAGTTCTTC
CASSSGTSVGNEQFF